This T cell receptor (beta chain) appears in the sequencing data of a study of blood T cell repertoires in COVID-19. Only in-frame clones appear in the TCRdb table, and some are missing; sequencing was by immunoSEQ multiplex PCR. In the table there are about 70,000 clones, about 76% of which are singletons. Germline CDR1 SGHVS, CDR2 FQNEAQ. The ends were cut back, 0 bases at V and 4 bases at J, with 7 bases in the middle. This CDR3 spans 14 amino acids. V and J are TRBV7-8 and TRBJ2-1, with D possibly matching TRBD1 (5 bases). This TCR came from a woman of 80 years or more with active or convalescent COVID-19. Input material: peripheral blood. In DNA, the CDR3 is TGTGCCAGCAGCTTAGCCAGGGCTTACAATGAGCAGTTCTTC. Amino acid sequence: CASSLARAYNEQFF.